One and the same sample provided the 15 T cell receptor beta chains below, sequenced in a study of blood T cell repertoires in COVID-19. Clones were read by immunoSEQ multiplex PCR, and TCRdb kept only the in-frame ones, dropping some. This sample has 100,000 to 150,000 clones, with 55% to 75% found just once. The sequencing sample was made of peripheral blood. Receptors were obtained from a woman in her 70s with acute or convalescent COVID-19.

The chain uses TRBV9 and TRBJ2-3; TRBD1 aligns across 7 bases. V lost 4 bases to trimming and J lost 6 bases; unmatched junction nucleotides: 11. CDR1 SGDLS and CDR2 YYNGEE come from the germline V gene. This CDR3 comprises 15 residues. CDR3 coding DNA: TGTGCCAGCAGCCGACAGGGTGAGGATTTTGATACGCAGTATTTT. Protein sequence: CASSRQGEDFDTQYF.

V gene TRBV27 combines with J gene TRBJ1-2, with 10 bases lining up with TRBD1. Germline loops: CDR1 MNHEY, CDR2 SMNVEV (reference sequence). The CDR3 extends over 14 amino acids. J was trimmed by 7 bases and V by 4 bases; bases with no gene match: 6. CDR3 protein: CASSSETGGRGYTF. CDR3 bases: TGTGCCAGCAGTTCCGAGACAGGGGGCCGTGGCTACACCTTC.

This chain joins TRBV27 and TRBJ2-7, with D perhaps TRBD2 (5 bases). The V gene's germline CDR1 is MNHEY and CDR2 SMNVEV (reference sequence). Trimming pared 4 bases from V and 2 bases from J, leaving 15 bases between. The CDR3 has 15 residues. This CDR3 reads CASSSPRTGTYEQYF. CDR3 bases: TGTGCCAGCAGTTCTCCGAGGACTGGGACCTACGAGCAGTACTTC.

The table lists this clone with a count of one. This sequence joins TRBV2 and TRBJ2-3; D call uncertain. The ends were cut back, 6 bases at V and 0 bases at J, with 16 bases in the middle. This CDR3 region has 16 residues. Looked up from germline, CDR1 is SNHLY and CDR2 is FYNNEI. The CDR3 spells CASREFGGPSTDTQYF. DNA for the CDR3: TGTGCCAGCAGGGAGTTTGGTGGCCCTAGCACAGATACGCAGTATTTT.

This clone was seen a handful of times. The chain combines TRBV6-1 with TRBJ2-7; 9 nucleotides line up with TRBD2. This CDR3 spans 18 amino acids. J was trimmed by 4 bases and V by 1 base; bases with no gene match: 14. Per germline, CDR1 MNHNS and CDR2 SASEGT. CDR3 loop: CASSEEDLAGGTFYEQYF. The CDR3 region has the DNA TGTGCCAGCAGTGAAGAGGATTTGGCGGGAGGGACTTTTTACGAGCAGTACTTC.

The genes are TRBV28 and TRBJ1-2; 7 nucleotides agree with TRBD1. The CDR3 is 14 amino acids. V was clipped by 2 bases and J by 4 bases; unmatched bases: 4. CDR1 MDHEN and CDR2 SYDVKM come from the germline V gene. The DNA of the CDR3 is TGTGCCAGCAGTTTAGAGGGGGCGAGCTATGGCTACACCTTC. Translated: CASSLEGASYGYTF.

This sequence joins TRBV19 and TRBJ2-1, with 7 bases identical to TRBD1. The V gene's germline CDR1 is LNHDA and CDR2 SQIVND (reference sequence). V lost 8 bases to trimming and J lost 4 bases; unmatched junction nucleotides: 11. The CDR3 is 15 residues long. The CDR3, as DNA: TGTGCCAGTCAAACAGGGGACCTGGGTTACAATGAGCAGTTCTTC. The encoded protein is CASQTGDLGYNEQFF.

This clone showed up just a few times. J is TRBJ2-1 and V is TRBV28; TRBD1 matches 7 bases. The CDR3 contains 15 residues. Trimming took 4 bases from V and 6 from J; bases not matched to a gene: 9. The germline V gene encodes CDR1 MDHEN and CDR2 SYDVKM. CDR3 DNA: TGTGCCAGCAGTTCCGGACAGGAGCTCCTCAATGAGCAGTTCTTC. The encoded protein is CASSSGQELLNEQFF.

J is TRBJ2-1 and V is TRBV6-2 or TRBV6-3; TRBD1 agrees at 7 bases. The length of the CDR3 is 15 residues. V trimming: 6 bases; J trimming: 0 bases; junction bases outside the gene matches: 5. Germline-derived CDR1 and CDR2 are MNHEY and SVGEGT. CDR3 in DNA: TGTGCCAGCAGCCAGACAGGGAGCTCCTACAATGAGCAGTTCTTC. Its translation is CASSQTGSSYNEQFF.

The gene calls are TRBV11-1 and TRBJ1-6; D perhaps matches TRBD1 (5 bases). The ends were cut back, 4 bases at V and 6 bases at J, with 10 bases in the middle. CDR3 length equals 14 residues. The germline gives CDR1 SGHAT, CDR2 FQDESV (reference sequence). CDR3 bases: TGTGCCAGCAGCTCGGACGACAGTAATTCACCCCTCCACTTT. Protein sequence: CASSSDDSNSPLHF.

The chain employs TRBV4-1 and TRBJ1-2, with 8 bases aligning to TRBD1. The V gene's germline CDR1 is MGHRA and CDR2 YSYEKL. The J segment lost 7 bases and the V segment lost 1 base, leaving 2 bases of the junction unmatched. The CDR3 is 13 residues long. In DNA form, the CDR3 reads TGCGCCAGCAGCCAAGCCCAGGGGGCTGGCTACACCTTC. This translates into CASSQAQGAGYTF.

The CDR3 spells CASSLGENRGSAFF. CDR3 bases: TGTGCCAGCAGCTTGGGGGAAAACAGGGGGAGTGCTTTCTTT. The chain uses TRBV5-6 and TRBJ1-1; 8 bases are shared with TRBD1. Trimming cost V 0 bases and J 11 bases; bases outside gene matches: 9. The CDR3 totals 14 residues. Germline CDR1 and CDR2: SGHDT and YYEEEE.

The chain has TRBV19 and TRBJ1-3; D remains ambiguous. The CDR3 extends over 15 amino acids. Deletions cut 3 bases from V and 0 bases from J, with 9 bases between. CDR1 and CDR2 (germline): LNHDA, SQIVND (reference sequence). The CDR3 nucleotides are TGTGCCAGTAGTATTGAGGCGGTCTCTGGAAACACCATATATTTT. Its translation is CASSIEAVSGNTIYF.

The chain is built from TRBV20-1 and TRBJ1-1; D gene ambiguous. Germline V CDR1 and CDR2: DFQATT, SNEGSKA (reference sequence). The V gene lost 6 bases and the J gene lost 3 bases, with 8 bases spanning the gap. CDR3 length: 11 residues. Here the CDR3 reads CSAYMDTEAFF. The CDR3 DNA reads as TGCAGTGCCTATATGGACACTGAAGCTTTCTTT.

The rearrangement links TRBV7-2 to TRBJ2-3, with 12 bases aligning to TRBD2. The CDR3 is made up of 14 amino acids. J was trimmed by 8 bases and V by 3 bases; bases with no gene match: 3. Germline V lookup: CDR1 SGHTA, CDR2 FQGNSA. The CDR3, as DNA: TGTGCCAGCAGCTTGCCTAGCGGGGGGGCTACGCAGTATTTT. Its protein product is CASSLPSGGATQYF.